These T cell receptor beta chains were read from a single sample in a study of response to subunit inactivated influenza vaccine. One entry per CDR3 protein results from TCRdb running MiXCR on the RT-PCR reads. The sample includes just under 550,000 distinct CDR3 sequences, roughly 25% of them seen just once. This sample was shared with a second study, whose subject was T cells expressing NK-cell markers.

Sequenced material: CD4+ T cells sorted from PBMCs, taken less than 13 days after vaccination. These receptor sequences come from a man between 50 and 59 years old who received an inactivated influenza vaccine. CDR3s include the opening cysteine and the closing phenylalanine or tryptophan. Each record gives: clone size, J gene, V gene, D gene, CDR3 DNA, CDR3 protein. D genes are given only for firm matches. Expanded clones are given a class, and other clones once, few, many or no size at all.

once TRBJ2-7 TRBV5-1 NA TGCGCCAGCAGCCTTCTTGGGGACGGTTATTACGAGCAGTACTTC CASSLLGDGYYEQYF
many TRBJ1-3 TRBV4-3 NA TGCGCCAGCAGCCGGGACGACTTCTTAAGCTCTGGAAACACCATATATTTT CASSRDDFLSSGNTIYF
NA TRBJ2-7 TRBV6-2/TRBV6-3 NA TGTGCCAGCAGCGCCAACAGGGTAAGGGAGCAGTACTTC CASSANRVREQYF
NA TRBJ1-6 TRBV10-3 NA TGTGCCATCAGTGAGTCAGAGACGTTGGTTTCACCCCTCCACTTT CAISESETLVSPLHF
NA TRBJ1-4 TRBV27 TRBD1 TGTGCCAGCAGACGAGACAGGGCAGGGGCAACTAATGAAAAACTGTTTTTT CASRRDRAGATNEKLFF
NA TRBJ1-5 TRBV24-1 NA TGTGCCACCGGGGGGGCAGGGAATCAGCCCCAGCATTTT CATGGAGNQPQHF
NA TRBJ2-5 TRBV7-2 TRBD2 TGTGCCAGCAGCCTCGGGAGGGAGGCGTCAGAGACCCAGTACTTC CASSLGREASETQYF
few TRBJ2-7 TRBV12-3/TRBV12-4 TRBD2 TGTGCCAGCAGCCTGGCGGGAGTTCGAGAGCAGTACTTC CASSLAGVREQYF
NA TRBJ1-2 TRBV4-2 NA TGTGCCAGCAGCCACTATGGGGGGCAATATGGCTACACCTTC CASSHYGGQYGYTF
few TRBJ2-1 TRBV14 NA TGTGCCAGCAGCCACACCCTGGGGCCTTTAAGGACCTACAATGAGCAGTTCTTC CASSHTLGPLRTYNEQFF
few TRBJ2-3 TRBV7-8 NA TGTGCCAGCAGCCCAGAGGGAAATACGCAGTATTTT CASSPEGNTQYF
few TRBJ2-1 TRBV6-1 NA TGTGCCAGCAGCCAAGATCTAGCGCCTCGCTACAATGAGCAGTTCTTC CASSQDLAPRYNEQFF
NA TRBJ2-7 TRBV18 TRBD1 TGTGCCAGCTCAAAGGGGGCGAATTACGAGCAGTACTTC CASSKGANYEQYF
NA TRBJ1-5 TRBV6-1 TRBD1 TGTGCCAGCAGTAAGGTAGGGGGCCCGGATGGCAATCAGCCCCAGCATTTT CASSKVGGPDGNQPQHF
NA TRBJ2-7 TRBV7-9 NA TGTGCCAGCAGCCCACGGAGAGGCGGCGAGCAGTACTTC CASSPRRGGEQYF
NA TRBJ1-5 TRBV20-1 NA TGCAGTGCTAGAGATCGGGGCGGTAGCAATCAGCCCCAGCATTTT CSARDRGGSNQPQHF
few TRBJ2-6 TRBV28 TRBD1 TGTGCCAGCAGTTTAAGGCAGGGGGCCGTACCTGGGGCCAACGTCCTGACTTTC CASSLRQGAVPGANVLTF
NA TRBJ1-5 TRBV10-3 NA TGTGCCATCAGTGAGTCAGAACTGTCACTTTATAGCAATCAGCCCCAGCATTTT CAISESELSLYSNQPQHF
NA TRBJ2-1 TRBV3-1 TRBD2 TGTGCCAGCAGCCAAGAAAGCGGGAGTGTCAATGAGCAGTTCTTC CASSQESGSVNEQFF
NA TRBJ2-4 TRBV18 NA TGTGCCAGCTCACCAGACAGGACGATAGCCAAAAACATTCAGTACTTC CASSPDRTIAKNIQYF
NA TRBJ2-7 TRBV21-1 NA TGTGCCAGCAGCTGGACCCGGAAGACTAGCGGGAGTAACGACGAGCAGTACTTC CASSWTRKTSGSNDEQYF
NA TRBJ2-1 TRBV7-2 NA TGTGCCAGCAGCTTAGGTACATCGCAGGAGCAGTTCTTC CASSLGTSQEQFF
NA TRBJ2-1 TRBV6-1 NA TGTGCCAGCAGCCCTAGGTGGGAAGGGCACAATGAGCAGTTCTTC CASSPRWEGHNEQFF
NA TRBJ1-4 TRBV7-2 NA TGTGCCAGCAGCCTACAGGGTGGAGGAGAAAAACTGTTTTTT CASSLQGGGEKLFF
few TRBJ2-5 TRBV20-1 NA TGCAGTGCTAGCAGGGGGACCCAGTACTTC CSASRGTQYF
few TRBJ1-2 TRBV7-9 TRBD1 TGTGCCAGCAGATCACCCGGGACAGGGGAAATCTATGGCTACACCTTC CASRSPGTGEIYGYTF
NA TRBJ2-5 TRBV6-5 TRBD2 TGTGCCAGCAGTTACGCGGGAGTGGAGACCCAGTACTTC CASSYAGVETQYF
few TRBJ2-7 TRBV6-2/TRBV6-3 NA TGTGCCAGCAACAACGGGATCCAGCAAACCTACGAGCAGTACTTC CASNNGIQQTYEQYF
few TRBJ2-5 TRBV6-1 NA TGTGCCAGCAGCCCCACCCCGGACATTGGGGACCAGTACTTC CASSPTPDIGDQYF
NA TRBJ1-1 TRBV2 NA TGTGCCAGCAGTGAACTTGAGGGGAGGACTGAAGCTTTCTTT CASSELEGRTEAFF
NA TRBJ2-7 TRBV1 NA TGCACCAGCAGCCAAGCTACTAGCGGGAGGGCCGCAAACTACGAGCAGTACTTC CTSSQATSGRAANYEQYF
NA TRBJ2-2 TRBV7-9 TRBD1 TGTGCCAGCGTACAGGGGGCCAACACCGGGGAGCTGTTTTTT CASVQGANTGELFF
few TRBJ2-3 TRBV20-1 NA TGCAGTGCTAGAGCCCTAACCACAGATACGCAGTATTTT CSARALTTDTQYF
once TRBJ2-3 TRBV2 TRBD2 TGTGCCAGCAACCCCCGCACTAGCGGAGATACGCAGTATTTT CASNPRTSGDTQYF
few TRBJ2-3 TRBV6-1 NA TGTGCCAGCAGGCCTAGAGGGGCCAGCACAGATACGCAGTATTTT CASRPRGASTDTQYF
NA TRBJ2-5 TRBV2 TRBD2 TGTGCCAGCAGAGCACCCCAGGGACTAGCGGTACGGACCCAGTACTTC CASRAPQGLAVRTQYF
NA TRBJ2-3 TRBV10-3 TRBD2 TGTGCCATCAGAGCAGCGGGAGGCACAGATATGCAGTATTTT CAIRAAGGTDMQYF
NA TRBJ2-5 TRBV5-4 TRBD2 TGTGCCAGCGCCTCTAGCGGGGGCCAAGAGACCCAGTACTTC CASASSGGQETQYF
few TRBJ1-1 TRBV6-1 TRBD1 TGTGCCAGCAGCCTTCTTCCGACAGGGCTGAACACTGAAGCTTTCTTT CASSLLPTGLNTEAFF
many TRBJ2-3 TRBV7-2 NA TGTGCCAGCAGCTTCCGTTCCAACACAGATACGCAGTATTTT CASSFRSNTDTQYF
NA TRBJ1-5 TRBV20-1 NA TGCAGTGCTAGGTGGAGTGCCGGAGGCAATCAGCCCCAGCATTTT CSARWSAGGNQPQHF